Listed here are 16 T cell receptor beta chains from one sample, sequenced in a study of CD8 T cells in ankylosing spondylitis (dated by TCRdb to 2015 to 2018). Points the paper makes about the study in general: A TCR beta motif made up of several highly homologous amino acid variants appeared to be characteristic of blood from ankylosing spondylitis patients.

Library creation used 5' RACE. Sequenced using an Illumina HiSeq 2500. Starting from the raw public reads, TCRdb applied fastp trimming at Q25, assembled clones with MiXCR and retained in-frame beta chains. Every entry covers one CDR3 protein and lists the most common genes and DNA from its rows. The sample data list roughly 470,000 distinct CDR3 sequences, and roughly a quarter of these were observed just once. The ten biggest clones cover under 0.9% of the sample. These receptors lack a known antigen. Sequencing was done on a sample of blood, either unsorted or a sorted T cell fraction (not recorded which). These receptors originate from a male donor with ankylosing spondylitis.

This clonotype was found a few times. The gene calls are TRBV12-3 or TRBV12-4 and TRBJ2-2, with 11 bases matching TRBD1. CDR3 length: 15 amino acids. V lost 6 bases to trimming and J lost 3 bases; unmatched junction nucleotides: 3. CDR3 nucleotide sequence: TGTGCCAGCAGGGGGACAGGGGGACACACCGGGGAGCTGTTTTTT. Its protein product is CASRGTGGHTGELFF.

This clonotype was seen more than once but under ten times. This chain uses TRBV5-1 with TRBJ2-3; 12 bases map to TRBD2. CDR3 length equals 18 residues. The germline V gene has CDR1 SGHRS and CDR2 YFSETQ. J was trimmed by 2 bases and V by 7 bases; bases with no gene match: 14. This CDR3 is CASRPTWTSGTHTDTQYF. For the CDR3, the DNA is TGCGCCAGCCGACCGACCTGGACTAGCGGGACCCACACAGATACGCAGTATTTT.

The gene calls are TRBV12-3 or TRBV12-4 and TRBJ1-6; 10 positions match TRBD1. Trimming took 5 bases from V and 4 from J; bases not matched to a gene: 5. The CDR3 covers 16 residues. Here the CDR3 DNA reads TGTGCCAGCAGTAGGACAGGGGGTTCTTATAATTCACCCCTCCACTTT. Translating gives CASSRTGGSYNSPLHF.

This chain connects TRBV6-2 or TRBV6-3 to TRBJ2-1, with 14 bases that match TRBD2. The CDR3 spans 24 residues. Germline-derived CDR1 and CDR2 are MNHEY and SVGEGT. V shed 5 bases, J shed 1 base, and the junction held 25 bases outside the gene matches. The CDR3 bases are TGTGCCAGCAGTCACCCTGGGGGGCGGACTAGCGGGAGGTACTCCACCAAATCCTACAATGAGCAGTTCTTC. Its translation: CASSHPGGRTSGRYSTKSYNEQFF.

This clonotype was found many times. One end of the junction is discordant with germline, which a read error may explain. The V gene is TRBV5-1, the J gene TRBJ2-3, with D perhaps matching TRBD1 (5 bases). The CDR3 totals 13 residues. Germline V lookup: CDR1 SGHRS, CDR2 YFSETQ. CDR3 nucleotide sequence: TGTGCCAGCAGTTCTCAGGGAACAGATACGCAGTATTTT. This translates into CASSSQGTDTQYF.

The chain employs TRBV29-1 and TRBJ2-1; TRBD2 agrees at 13 bases. The CDR3 totals 17 residues. V was clipped by 6 bases and J by 4 bases; unmatched bases: 12. Germline V lookup: CDR1 SQVTM, CDR2 ANQGSEA. The CDR3 coding sequence is TGCAGCGTCCCACTAGCGGGAGGGCCGTTCGGTTACAATGAGCAGTTCTTC. Amino acids: CSVPLAGGPFGYNEQFF.

The rearrangement uses TRBV9 and TRBJ1-1, with D perhaps matching TRBD1 (5 bases). CDR1 is SGDLS, CDR2 YYNGEE, per germline. The CDR3 spans 15 residues. V was pared by 3 bases and J by 4 bases, with 16 bases between. CDR3 amino acids: CASSGGGTSATEAFF. CDR3 DNA sequence: TGTGCCAGCAGCGGGGGGGGGACCTCCGCCACTGAAGCTTTCTTT.

This clonotype was counted between two and nine times. In nucleotides, the CDR3 is TGCGCCAGCAGCTCCGGAAGACAGCGTTCCTCAGGCCTCTACGAGCAGTACGTC. Translation: CASSSGRQRSSGLYEQYV. This chain joins TRBV5-1 and TRBJ2-7, with D possibly TRBD1 on 5 matching bases. This CDR3 region has 18 residues. Germline V gene data show CDR1 as SGHRS and CDR2 as YFSETQ. With 3 bases removed from V and 3 bases from J, the gap between germline ends came to 25 bases.

This clonotype has a single count. One junction end disagrees with the germline gene, perhaps due to a read error. The CDR3: CCASQDRGAISGANVLTF. The CDR3 DNA sequence: TGCTGTGCTAGCCAAGACAGGGGGGCTATCTCTGGGGCCAACGTCCTGACTTTC. The chain joins TRBV20-1 to TRBJ2-6; 9 nucleotides match TRBD1. This CDR3 is built from 18 residues. Germline V gives CDR1 DFQATT, CDR2 SNEGSKA (reference sequence).

This chain connects TRBV3-1 to TRBJ2-3; 10 positions agree with TRBD2. CDR1 LGHDT and CDR2 YNNKEL come from the germline V gene (reference sequence). Unmatched junction bases numbered 4, after V lost 4 bases and J lost 3 bases. The CDR3 spans 15 residues. CDR3 nucleotide sequence: TGTGCCAGCAGCCCAGCGGGGGGGAAGACAGATACGCAGTATTTT. Its translation: CASSPAGGKTDTQYF.

This clonotype was seen only a few times. This chain joins TRBV20-1 and TRBJ1-2; 7 bases agree with TRBD1. The CDR3 sequence is 13 residues long. After removal of 5 bases from V and 0 bases from J, the junction contained 3 bases not matched to a gene. Germline V gene sequence: CDR1 DFQATT, CDR2 SNEGSKA (reference sequence). CDR3 residues: CSAVQGTNYGYTF. CDR3 DNA sequence: TGCAGTGCTGTACAGGGGACTAACTATGGCTACACCTTC.

The V and J genes are TRBV5-1 and TRBJ1-2; tentative D call: TRBD1 (5 bases). The length of the CDR3 is 16 residues. The germline V and J ends were trimmed by 4 bases and 0 bases, with 16 bases remaining between them. Germline CDR1 is SGHRS and CDR2 is YFSETQ. The DNA for the CDR3 is TGCGCCAGCAGCCCCCGGGACGGACTTTCTAACTATGGCTACACCTTC. It yields the protein CASSPRDGLSNYGYTF.

This clonotype turned up a few times. V is TRBV29-1 and J is TRBJ2-3; D call uncertain. The ends were cut back, 2 bases at V and 0 bases at J, with 6 bases in the middle. The CDR3 has 13 amino acids. Germline V gives CDR1 SQVTM, CDR2 ANQGSEA. CDR3 in amino acids: CSVEPGSTDTQYF. The CDR3 DNA sequence: TGCAGCGTTGAACCCGGGAGCACAGATACGCAGTATTTT.

This clonotype was detected only a few times. The genes are TRBV4-2 and TRBJ1-1, with D unresolved. This CDR3 contains 15 residues. V gave up 0 bases and J gave up 1 base, with 9 bases separating them. Germline values: CDR1 LGHNA, CDR2 YNFKEQ. CDR3 region: CASSQENGRNTEAFF. The CDR3 DNA is TGTGCCAGCAGCCAAGAGAATGGCAGGAACACTGAAGCTTTCTTT.

This clonotype showed up just a few times. The V gene is TRBV24-1, the J gene TRBJ2-5; no firm D call. CDR1 is KGHDR, CDR2 SFDVKD, per germline. The CDR3 totals 14 residues. Trimming left V 3 bases short and J 4 bases short, with 11 bases between. The CDR3 here is CATSDVGALETQYF. The CDR3 DNA sequence: TGTGCCACCAGTGATGTTGGTGCCCTAGAGACCCAGTACTTC.

The chain is built from TRBV4-2 and TRBJ2-1; 7 positions match TRBD2. Germline loops: CDR1 LGHNA, CDR2 YNFKEQ. With V trimmed by 8 bases and J by 0 bases, 10 bases remained unmatched. This CDR3 region has 16 residues. The DNA for the CDR3 is TGTGCCAGCTCTCCAAAGGGCGGGGGCTCCTACAATGAGCAGTTCTTC. This translates into CASSPKGGGSYNEQFF.